This T cell receptor beta chain appears in the sequencing data of a study of cytomegalovirus exposure and HLA in healthy donors. Notes on the study in general: Earlier analysis found most TCR beta V segments productive about 90% or about 30% of the time. The investigators catalogued 164 TCR beta chains as cytomegalovirus-associated.

V was trimmed by 2 bases and J by 0 bases, leaving 17 bases between them. The CDR3 contains 18 residues. The germline gives CDR1 SNHLY, CDR2 FYNNEI. Amplification used 60 Vbeta primers and 13 Jbeta primers. Profiled with immunoSEQ multiplex PCR; TCRdb holds only in-frame clones, not every one. This table holds roughly 180,000 clones, about 81% found once. In the case of this clone: Its cognate antigen is unknown.

The clonotype was recovered from a woman under 30 in good health and CMV-seropositive. This rearrangement joins TRBV2 to TRBJ1-3; D perhaps matches TRBD1 (6 bases). The sequenced sample consisted of PBMCs. The CDR3 DNA reads TGTGCCAGCAGTGAACAGGGGTGGGGGCTACCCTCTGGAAACACCATATATTTT. Its translation is CASSEQGWGLPSGNTIYF.